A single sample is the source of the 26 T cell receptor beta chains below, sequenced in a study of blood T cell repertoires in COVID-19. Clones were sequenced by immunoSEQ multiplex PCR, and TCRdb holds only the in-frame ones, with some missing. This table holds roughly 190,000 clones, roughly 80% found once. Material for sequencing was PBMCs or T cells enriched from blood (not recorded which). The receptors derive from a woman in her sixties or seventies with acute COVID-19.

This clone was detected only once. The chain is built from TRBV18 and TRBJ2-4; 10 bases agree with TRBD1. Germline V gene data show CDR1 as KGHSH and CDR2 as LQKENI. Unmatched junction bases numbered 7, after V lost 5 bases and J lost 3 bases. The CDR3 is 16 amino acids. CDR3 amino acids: CASSERQGAGKNIQYF. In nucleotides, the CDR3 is TGTGCCAGCTCAGAAAGACAGGGGGCTGGCAAAAACATTCAGTACTTC. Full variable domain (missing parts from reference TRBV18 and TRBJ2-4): NAGVMQNPRHLVRRRGQEARLRCSPMKGHSHVYWYRQLPEEGLKFMVYLQKENIIDESGMPKERFSAEFPKEGPSILRIQQVVRGDSAAYFCASSERQGAGKNIQYFGAGTRLSVL.

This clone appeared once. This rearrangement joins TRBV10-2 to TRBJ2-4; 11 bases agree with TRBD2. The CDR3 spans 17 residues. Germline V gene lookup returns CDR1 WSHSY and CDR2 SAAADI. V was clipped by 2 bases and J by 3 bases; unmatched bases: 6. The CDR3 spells CASSEPLAGGFKNIQYF. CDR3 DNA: TGCGCCAGCAGTGAGCCCCTAGCGGGGGGATTCAAAAACATTCAGTACTTC.

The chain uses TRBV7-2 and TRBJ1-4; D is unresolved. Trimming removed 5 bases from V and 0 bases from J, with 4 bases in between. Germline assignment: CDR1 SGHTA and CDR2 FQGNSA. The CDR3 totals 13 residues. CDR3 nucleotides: TGTGCCAGCAGCCGCGCAACTAATGAAAAACTGTTTTTT. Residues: CASSRATNEKLFF.

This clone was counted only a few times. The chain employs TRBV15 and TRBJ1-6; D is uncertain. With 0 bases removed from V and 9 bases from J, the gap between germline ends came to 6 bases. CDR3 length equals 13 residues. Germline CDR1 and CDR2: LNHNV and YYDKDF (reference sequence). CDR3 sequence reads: CATSRDEGSPLHF. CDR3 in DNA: TGTGCCACCAGCAGAGATGAGGGTTCACCCCTCCACTTT.

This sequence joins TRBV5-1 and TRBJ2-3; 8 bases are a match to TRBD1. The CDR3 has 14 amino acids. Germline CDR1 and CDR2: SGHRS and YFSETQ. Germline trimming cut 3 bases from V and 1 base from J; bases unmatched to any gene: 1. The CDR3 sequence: CASSSDRGTDTQYF. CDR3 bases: TGCGCCAGCAGCTCGGACAGGGGCACAGATACGCAGTATTTT.

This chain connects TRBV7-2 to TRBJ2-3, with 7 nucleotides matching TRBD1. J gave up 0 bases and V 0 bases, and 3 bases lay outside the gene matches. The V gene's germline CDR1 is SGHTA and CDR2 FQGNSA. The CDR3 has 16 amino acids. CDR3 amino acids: CASSLADRVSTDTQYF. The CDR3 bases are TGTGCCAGCAGCTTAGCAGACAGGGTTAGCACAGATACGCAGTATTTT. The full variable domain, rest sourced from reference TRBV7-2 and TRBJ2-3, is GAGVSQSPSNKVTEKGKDVELRCDPISGHTALYWYRQSLGQGLEFLIYFQGNSAPDKSGLPSDRFSAERTGGSVSTLTIQRTQQEDSAVYLCASSLADRVSTDTQYFGPGTRLTVL.

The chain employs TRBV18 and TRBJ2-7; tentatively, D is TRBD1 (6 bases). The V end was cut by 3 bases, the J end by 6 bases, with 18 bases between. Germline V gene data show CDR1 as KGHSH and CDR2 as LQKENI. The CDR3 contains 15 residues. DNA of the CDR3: TGTGCCAGCTCACCTTCACAGGGTTTAGTGGGCGAGCAGTACTTC. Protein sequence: CASSPSQGLVGEQYF.

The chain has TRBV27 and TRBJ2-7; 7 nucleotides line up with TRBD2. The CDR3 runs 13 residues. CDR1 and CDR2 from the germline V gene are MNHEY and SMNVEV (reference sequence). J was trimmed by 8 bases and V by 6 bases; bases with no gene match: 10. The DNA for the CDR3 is TGTGCCAGCAGAGCGGGGCAGCTCGTAAAGCAGTACTTC. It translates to CASRAGQLVKQYF.

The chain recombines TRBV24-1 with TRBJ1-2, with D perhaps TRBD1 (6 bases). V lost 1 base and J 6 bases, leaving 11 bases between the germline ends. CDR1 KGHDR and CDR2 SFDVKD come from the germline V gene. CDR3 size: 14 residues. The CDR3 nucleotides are TGTGCCACCAGTGATTTAACAGGGAGTAATGGCTACACCTTC. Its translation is CATSDLTGSNGYTF.

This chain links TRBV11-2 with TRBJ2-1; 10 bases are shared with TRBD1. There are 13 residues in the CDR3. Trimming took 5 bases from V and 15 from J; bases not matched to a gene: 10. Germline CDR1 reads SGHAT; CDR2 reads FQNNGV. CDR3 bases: TGTGCCAGCAGCGGCACTGATCGGGACAGGGGGTTCTTC. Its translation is CASSGTDRDRGFF.

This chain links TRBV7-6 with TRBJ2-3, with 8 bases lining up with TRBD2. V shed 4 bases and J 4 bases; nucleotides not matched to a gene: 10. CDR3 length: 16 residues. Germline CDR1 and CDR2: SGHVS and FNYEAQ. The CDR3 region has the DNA TGTGCCAGCAGCTCCAGGACGGGGGGGGGCCCAGATACGCAGTATTTT. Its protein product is CASSSRTGGGPDTQYF.

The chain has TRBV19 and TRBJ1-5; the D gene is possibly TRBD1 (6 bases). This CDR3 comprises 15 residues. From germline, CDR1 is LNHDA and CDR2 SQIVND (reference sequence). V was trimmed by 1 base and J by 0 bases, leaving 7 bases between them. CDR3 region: CASSIADSSNQPQHF. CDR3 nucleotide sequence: TGTGCCAGTAGTATAGCGGACAGTAGCAATCAGCCCCAGCATTTT.

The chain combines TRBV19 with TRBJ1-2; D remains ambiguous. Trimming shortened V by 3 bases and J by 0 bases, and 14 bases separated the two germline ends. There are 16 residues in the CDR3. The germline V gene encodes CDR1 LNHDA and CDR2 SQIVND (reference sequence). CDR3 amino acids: CASSITGILANYGYTF. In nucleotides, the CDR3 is TGTGCCAGTAGTATTACCGGGATCCTAGCTAACTATGGCTACACCTTC.

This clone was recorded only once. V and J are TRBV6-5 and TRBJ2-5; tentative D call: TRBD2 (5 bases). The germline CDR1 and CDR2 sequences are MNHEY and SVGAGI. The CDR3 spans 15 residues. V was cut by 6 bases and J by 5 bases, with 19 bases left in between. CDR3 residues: CASRAIGPSGETQYF. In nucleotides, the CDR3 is TGTGCCAGCAGGGCTATCGGCCCCTCGGGGGAGACCCAGTACTTC.

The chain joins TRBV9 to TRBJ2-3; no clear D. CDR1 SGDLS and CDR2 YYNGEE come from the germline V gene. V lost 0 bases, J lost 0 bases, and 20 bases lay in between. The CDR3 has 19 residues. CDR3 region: CASSVAPGSYLPSTDTQYF. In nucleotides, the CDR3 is TGTGCCAGCAGCGTAGCTCCCGGGTCATACTTACCTAGCACAGATACGCAGTATTTT.

CDR3 sequence: CASSQDRGQHNYGYTF. The DNA of the CDR3 is TGCGCCAGCAGCCAAGATAGGGGACAGCATAACTATGGCTACACCTTC. The chain joins TRBV4-3 to TRBJ1-2; 7 bases agree with TRBD1. The germline V gene encodes CDR1 LGHNA and CDR2 YSLEER. CDR3 size: 16 residues. V lost 0 bases to trimming and J lost 1 base; unmatched junction nucleotides: 5.

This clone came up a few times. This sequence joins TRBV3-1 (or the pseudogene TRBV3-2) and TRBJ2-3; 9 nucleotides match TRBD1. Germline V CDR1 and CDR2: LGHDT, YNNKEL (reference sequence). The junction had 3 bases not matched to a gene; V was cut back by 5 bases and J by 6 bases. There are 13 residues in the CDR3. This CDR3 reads CASSSGTGDTQYF. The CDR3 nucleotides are TGTGCCAGCAGCTCCGGGACAGGGGATACGCAGTATTTT.

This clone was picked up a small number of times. The CDR3 DNA sequence: TGTGCCAGCAGCTCAACAGAGAACACTGAAGCTTTCTTT. Translation: CASSSTENTEAFF. The chain joins TRBV7-8 to TRBJ1-1; D is unclear. The germline gives CDR1 SGHVS, CDR2 FQNEAQ. CDR3 size: 13 residues. Trimming pared 4 bases from V and 1 base from J, leaving 7 bases between.

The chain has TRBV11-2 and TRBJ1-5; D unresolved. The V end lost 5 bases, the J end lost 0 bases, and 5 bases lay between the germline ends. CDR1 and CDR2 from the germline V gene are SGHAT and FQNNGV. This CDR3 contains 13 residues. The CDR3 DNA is TGTGCCAGCAGCCGACTTAGCAATCAGCCCCAGCATTTT. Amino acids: CASSRLSNQPQHF.

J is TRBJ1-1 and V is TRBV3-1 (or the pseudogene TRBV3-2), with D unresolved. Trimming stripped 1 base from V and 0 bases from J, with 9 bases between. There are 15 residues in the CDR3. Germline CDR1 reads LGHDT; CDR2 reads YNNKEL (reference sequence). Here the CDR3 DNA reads TGTGCCAGCAGCCAAGCTCCTACAGTGAACACTGAAGCTTTCTTT. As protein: CASSQAPTVNTEAFF.

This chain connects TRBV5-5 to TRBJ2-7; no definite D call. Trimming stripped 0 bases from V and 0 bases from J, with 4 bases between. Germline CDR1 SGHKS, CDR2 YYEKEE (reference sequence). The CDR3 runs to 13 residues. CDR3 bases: TGTGCCAGCAGCTTGGCCAACTCCTACGAGCAGTACTTC. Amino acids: CASSLANSYEQYF.

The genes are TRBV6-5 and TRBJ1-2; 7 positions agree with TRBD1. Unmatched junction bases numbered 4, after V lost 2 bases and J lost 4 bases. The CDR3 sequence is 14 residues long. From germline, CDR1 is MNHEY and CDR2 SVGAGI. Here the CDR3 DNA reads TGTGCCAGCAGTTACGGGTACAGGGGCTATGGCTACACCTTC. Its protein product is CASSYGYRGYGYTF.

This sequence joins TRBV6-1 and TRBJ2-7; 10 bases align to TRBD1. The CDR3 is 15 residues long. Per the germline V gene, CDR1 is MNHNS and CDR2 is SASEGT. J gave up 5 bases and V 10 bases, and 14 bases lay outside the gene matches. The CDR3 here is CATRPTEGTGDEQYV. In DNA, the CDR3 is TGTGCCACCCGACCGACGGAGGGGACAGGGGACGAGCAGTACGTC.

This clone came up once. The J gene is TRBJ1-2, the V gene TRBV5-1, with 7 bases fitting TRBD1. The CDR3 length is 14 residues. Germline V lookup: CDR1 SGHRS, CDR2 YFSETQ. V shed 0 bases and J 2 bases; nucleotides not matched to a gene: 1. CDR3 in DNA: TGCGCCAGCAGCTTGGACAGGGGAAACTATGGCTACACCTTC. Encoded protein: CASSLDRGNYGYTF.

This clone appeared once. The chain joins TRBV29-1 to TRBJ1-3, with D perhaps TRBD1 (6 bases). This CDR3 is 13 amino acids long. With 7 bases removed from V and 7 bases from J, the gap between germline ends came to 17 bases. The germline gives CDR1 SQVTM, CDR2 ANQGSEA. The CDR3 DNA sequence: TGCAGCGCTGCTACAGGGATCGGTAACACCATATATTTT. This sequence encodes CSAATGIGNTIYF. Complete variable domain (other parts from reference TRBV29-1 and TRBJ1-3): SAVISQKPSRDICQRGTSLTIQCQVDSQVTMMFWYRQQPGQSLTLIATANQGSEATYESGFVIDKFPISRPNLTFSTLTVSNMSPEDSSIYLCSAATGIGNTIYFGEGSWLTVV.

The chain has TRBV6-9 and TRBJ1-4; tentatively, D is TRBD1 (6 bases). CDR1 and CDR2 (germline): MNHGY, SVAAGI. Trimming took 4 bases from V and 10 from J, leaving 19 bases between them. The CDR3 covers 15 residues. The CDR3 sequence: CASSFIRGPDGKLFF. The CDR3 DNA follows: TGTGCCAGCAGTTTCATCAGGGGCCCCGATGGAAAACTGTTTTTT.